This TCR beta chain derives from a study of T cells in Graves' hyperthyroidism and ophthalmopathy. Study information: The initial diagnosis was the point when peripheral blood was collected, ahead of any treatment. Overall study findings and caveats: Onset of ophthalmopathy came a median approximately 6.5 months after the model predicted it.

V lost 3 bases, J lost 2 bases, and 6 bases stayed unmatched. Germline CDR1 reads MDHEN; CDR2 reads SYDVKM. This CDR3 has 15 amino acids. This clonotype was observed a few times. Its antigen is still unknown. TCR beta CDR3 regions were amplified from RNA. Researchers ran a first-round RT-PCR on the TCR CDR3 using the HTBI primer set. TCRdb re-called the multiplex PCR reads with MiXCR, one entry per CDR3 protein. The data show a few hundred thousand distinct CDR3 sequences, 20% to 25% seen once. The clonotype comes from a man aged 50 to 59 with Graves' hyperthyroidism. The sequencing input was blood. The chain has TRBV28 and TRBJ2-5; TRBD2 matches at 7 bases. CDR3 coding DNA: TGTGCCAGCAGTTTCCGGGGAGGGGTGCAAGAGACCCAGTACTTC. Encoded protein: CASSFRGGVQETQYF.